This TCR beta chain emerged from a study of T cell repertoires in cytomegalovirus infection. TCRdb reprocessed the reads via MiXCR and lists one record per CDR3 protein. The sample holds around 630,000 distinct CDR3 sequences; roughly 26% are singletons and the top ten take around 7.6%. This clonotype was detected only a few times. Germline V gene data show CDR1 as SEHNR and CDR2 as FQNEAQ (reference sequence). The CDR3 loop spans 15 amino acids. Trimming cost V 0 bases and J 5 bases, with 13 bases left between them. The chain recombines TRBV7-9 with TRBJ2-5; D not certain. The source material was CD8+ T cells from PBMCs. The sequence was obtained from a human donor in good health (CMV status not recorded). Some clones in this sample may be carry-over from other donors' samples. DNA for the CDR3: TGTGCCAGCAGCTTAGCTCCTGGCGGAGTGGAGACCCAGTACTTC. Amino acid sequence: CASSLAPGGVETQYF.